This T cell receptor (beta chain) is drawn from a study of T cells in Graves' hyperthyroidism and ophthalmopathy. Comments on this clonotype: Its target is not known.

Amplification targeted TCR beta CDR3 regions from RNA transcripts. Researchers ran a first-round RT-PCR on the TCR CDR3 using the HTBI primer set. TCRdb ran MiXCR on the multiplex PCR reads and lists one entry per CDR3 protein. This sample has 550,000 to 850,000 distinct CDR3 sequences; roughly 20% occur once, and the top ten carry over 15%. Overall study results and limits: Ophthalmopathy was identified by the model a median about 6.8 months ahead of onset.

This CDR3 is built from 15 residues. V gave up 3 bases and J gave up 7 bases, with 15 bases separating them. Material: blood. The chain employs TRBV12-3 or TRBV12-4 and TRBJ2-2, with D possibly being TRBD1 or TRBD2 (5 bases each). The TCR sequence derives from a woman between 50 and 59 years old with Graves' hyperthyroidism that later progressed to Graves' ophthalmopathy. The CDR3 DNA reads as TGTGCCAGCAGTTTGATAGCAGGGACGGACGGGGAGCTGTTTTTT. It codes for CASSLIAGTDGELFF.